This record looks at one T cell receptor beta chain sequence and its context. Its antigen is unknown. Trimming removed 0 bases from V and 6 bases from J, with 6 bases in between. The CDR3 covers 13 residues. The V gene's germline CDR1 is SGHRS and CDR2 YFSETQ. This entry comes from a study of radiation and T cells in renal cell carcinoma. Across the whole study: Nephrectomy followed 15 Gy stereotactic body radiation by 4 weeks.

The time point denotes: baseline pretreatment blood. Indicated treatment: 15 Gy SBRT to primary tumor, nephrectomy 4 weeks later. The patient's renal cell carcinoma had clear cell pathology. The data were produced by immunoSEQ multiplex PCR, yet TCRdb's version contains in-frame clones alone and is incomplete. The data contain around 140,000 clones, about 88% of them singletons. Study-wide results and limits: In blood, top tumor clones expanded by 2 weeks, shrinking by 4.

This sequence originates from an older woman with renal cell carcinoma. Sample: blood, taken from a patient whose treatment included radiotherapy and nephrectomy. The V and J genes are TRBV5-1 and TRBJ2-2; no clear D gene. The DNA for the CDR3 is TGCGCCAGCAGCTTGGACTGGGCCGGGGAGCTGTTTTTT. Its translation: CASSLDWAGELFF.